This T cell receptor beta chain was documented in a study of cytomegalovirus exposure and HLA in healthy donors. The PCR employed 60 Vbeta primers together with 13 Jbeta primers. The repertoire was sequenced with immunoSEQ multiplex PCR; TCRdb's copy has only in-frame clones and lacks some. Of around 180,000 clones in the sample, roughly four fifths were seen once. Trimming removed 6 bases at V and 7 bases at J, with 13 bases between. The CDR3 runs to 13 residues. Looked up from germline, CDR1 is MNHEY and CDR2 is SVGAGI. V is TRBV6-5 and J is TRBJ1-5; D perhaps matches TRBD1 (6 bases). The sequencing sample was made of PBMCs. The TCR was taken from a man in his late teens or twenties in good health and CMV-seronegative. Here the CDR3 DNA reads TGTGCCAGCAGCTATACAGGGCAACAGCCCCAGCATTTT. It codes for CASSYTGQQPQHF.